This T cell receptor beta chain was sequenced during a study of radiotherapy plus CTLA-4 blockade in lung cancer. Study-wide findings and caveats: Blood TCR clones of tumor origin expanded after radiotherapy plus ipilimumab.

Those patients who had chemo-refractory metastatic non-small-cell lung cancer were given focal radiation along with CTLA-4 blockade through ipilimumab. This CDR3 is built from 11 residues. Germline V gene sequence: CDR1 SNHLY, CDR2 FYNNEI. V lost 7 bases to trimming and J lost 6 bases, with 4 bases between them. Method: immunoSEQ multiplex PCR; TCRdb's copy keeps in-frame clones and lacks some. The sample includes more than 25,000 clones, 79% seen only once; the top ten take roughly a sixth. In the case of this clone: Its target is unknown.

The sequence derives from a human donor with non-small cell lung cancer that progressed on radiotherapy plus ipilimumab. V gene TRBV2 combines with J gene TRBJ1-6; D call uncertain. The input for sequencing was peripheral blood, taken from a patient treated with radiotherapy plus ipilimumab. Written as DNA, the CDR3 is TGTGCCAGCATGACTAATTCACCCCTCCACTTT. Translated: CASMTNSPLHF.